This T cell receptor beta chain derives from a study of CD8 T cells in ankylosing spondylitis. Study-level results: Ankylosing spondylitis blood appeared to carry a characteristic TCR beta motif of roughly eight highly homologous variants. Certain motif variants had earlier appeared in reactive arthritis synovial fluid and blood. Clones linked to disease were reported to show significant enrichment in matched ankylosing spondylitis synovial fluid.

Comments on this clonotype: Its antigen is currently unknown.

Making the TCR beta libraries involved quantitative 5'-RACE with molecular barcodes. TCRdb fed the 5' RACE reads into MiXCR, producing one record per CDR3 protein. The repertoire has 200,000 to 250,000 distinct CDR3 sequences, 18% of them found once; the top ten carry roughly 46%. The CDR3 sequence is 13 residues long. Trimming took off 5 bases at V and 6 bases at J, with 14 bases between the two ends. Germline lookup yields CDR1 PRHDT and CDR2 FYEKMQ (reference sequence). Sequences were obtained from blood, either unsorted or a sorted T cell fraction (not recorded which). The receptor was derived from a male donor with ankylosing spondylitis. The chain links TRBV13 to TRBJ2-7, with D possibly matching TRBD1 (6 bases). CDR3 sequence reads: CASSLGDTGEQYF. The CDR3 DNA sequence: TGTGCCAGCAGCCTCGGGGACACGGGCGAGCAGTACTTC.